Each of the 25 T cell receptor beta chains below was sequenced from the same sample in a study of blood T cell repertoires in COVID-19. Libraries were prepared by immunoSEQ multiplex PCR; TCRdb keeps only in-frame clonotypes and omits some of them. The sample includes some 340,000 clones, about 85% of them seen just once. Source material: peripheral blood. These receptors all stem from a woman aged 18-29 years with acute or convalescent COVID-19.

This clone was seen just once. This chain uses TRBV24-1 with TRBJ2-5, with 8 positions matching TRBD1. V was clipped by 4 bases and J by 4 bases; unmatched bases: 10. Germline lookup yields CDR1 KGHDR and CDR2 SFDVKD. This CDR3 region has 16 residues. The CDR3 spells CATSEGRTGRAETQYF. In nucleotides, the CDR3 is TGTGCCACCAGTGAGGGTAGGACAGGGAGAGCAGAGACCCAGTACTTC.

The V gene is TRBV5-1, the J gene TRBJ1-1; D unclear. The CDR3 contains 15 residues. Germline values: CDR1 SGHRS, CDR2 YFSETQ. V was shortened by 0 bases and J by 4 bases, with 13 bases between the two germline ends. The CDR3 region has the DNA TGCGCCAGCAGCTTGGCCCGGGAGGCGGGCACTGAAGCTTTCTTT. It codes for CASSLAREAGTEAFF.

This rearrangement joins TRBV12-3 or TRBV12-4 to TRBJ1-2; D is unclear. Trimming removed 5 bases from V and 1 base from J, with 8 bases in between. This CDR3 is 13 amino acids long. The chain's CDR3 is CASSMGSNYGYTF. The DNA of the CDR3 is TGTGCCAGCAGTATGGGGAGTAACTATGGCTACACCTTC.

This clone was seen repeatedly, ten times or more. The gene calls are TRBV3-1 (or the pseudogene TRBV3-2) and TRBJ2-1; possible D gene TRBD2, 6 bases. V gave up 4 bases and J gave up 8 bases, with 15 bases separating them. The CDR3 is 14 amino acids. The germline V gene has CDR1 LGHDT and CDR2 YNNKEL (reference sequence). The CDR3 coding sequence is TGTGCCAGCAGCCGACGACTAGAATGGGATGAGCAGTTCTTC. Protein sequence: CASSRRLEWDEQFF.

This clone was counted a few times. V usage is TRBV5-1 and J usage is TRBJ2-2; TRBD1 agrees at 7 bases. The CDR3 consists of 17 residues. The J segment lost 3 bases and the V segment lost 4 bases, leaving 12 bases of the junction unmatched. In germline, CDR1 is SGHRS, CDR2 YFSETQ. The DNA of the CDR3 is TGCGCCAGCAGCGGGGACAGACCCGGATTGGACACCGGGGAGCTGTTTTTT. Amino acids: CASSGDRPGLDTGELFF.

Turning to this clone: Other DNA sequences in this sample translate to the same CDR3. The chain combines TRBV5-1 with TRBJ1-4; D is ambiguous. V lost 0 bases, J lost 0 bases, and 6 bases lay in between. The CDR3 is made up of 15 amino acids. Germline CDR1 is SGHRS and CDR2 is YFSETQ. CDR3 coding DNA: TGCGCCAGCAGCTTGGGTACAACAACTAATGAAAAACTGTTTTTT. Translation: CASSLGTTTNEKLFF.

This clone appeared a single time. The genes are TRBV6-1 and TRBJ1-4; D uncertain. V lost 2 bases to trimming and J lost 0 bases, with 10 bases between them. Germline CDR1 and CDR2: MNHNS and SASEGT. The CDR3 has 16 amino acids. The CDR3: CASSEWVRATNEKLFF. Written as DNA, the CDR3 is TGTGCCAGCAGTGAATGGGTGCGGGCAACTAATGAAAAACTGTTTTTT.

The chain joins TRBV10-1 to TRBJ1-1; TRBD1 might be the D (5 bases). Trimming left V 0 bases short and J 0 bases short, with 17 bases between. The CDR3 is 18 amino acids. CDR1 and CDR2 from the germline V gene are WNHNN and SYGVQD (reference sequence). This chain's CDR3 is CASSESTWGGSMNTEAFF. CDR3 coding DNA: TGCGCCAGCAGTGAGTCGACCTGGGGGGGATCCATGAACACTGAAGCTTTCTTT.

The chain carries TRBV3-1 (or the pseudogene TRBV3-2) and TRBJ1-3; TRBD1 is a possible D gene (6 bases). From germline, CDR1 is LGHDT and CDR2 YNNKEL (reference sequence). The V end lost 4 bases, the J end lost 0 bases, and 10 bases lay between the germline ends. The CDR3 loop spans 15 amino acids. CDR3 bases: TGTGCCAGCAGCCCCCAGGGGTTCTCTGGAAACACCATATATTTT. Translating it yields CASSPQGFSGNTIYF.

This chain connects TRBV7-9 to TRBJ1-3, with 7 bases lining up with TRBD1. The germline gives CDR1 SEHNR, CDR2 FQNEAQ (reference sequence). The junction had 5 bases not matched to a gene; V was cut back by 0 bases and J by 9 bases. The CDR3 has 14 residues. The DNA for the CDR3 is TGTGCCAGCAGCTTAGCGGGGACAGATCCCACCATATATTTT. It specifies CASSLAGTDPTIYF.

CDR3 DNA: TGTGCCAGCAGTTCCCCTTGGCTAGCGGGTCGCAATGAGCAGTTCTTC. As protein: CASSSPWLAGRNEQFF. The rearrangement uses TRBV28 and TRBJ2-1, with 8 bases lining up with TRBD2. CDR3 length equals 16 residues. Germline CDR1 and CDR2: MDHEN and SYDVKM. Trimming cost V 4 bases and J 6 bases; bases outside gene matches: 11.

The genes are TRBV24-1 and TRBJ2-1, with TRBD1 matching 7 bases. The CDR3 runs 15 residues. Germline V gene data show CDR1 as KGHDR and CDR2 as SFDVKD. J gave up 0 bases and V 10 bases, and 8 bases lay outside the gene matches. The chain's CDR3 is CATRPGTDSYNEQFF. The CDR3 DNA is TGTGCCACGAGACCCGGGACAGACTCCTACAATGAGCAGTTCTTC.

For the CDR3, the DNA is TGTGCCAGCAGCCCCGGACAGAACCAAGAGACCCAGTACTTC. It encodes CASSPGQNQETQYF. The V and J genes are TRBV7-3 and TRBJ2-5, with a tentative D call TRBD1 (6 bases). The CDR3 contains 14 residues. Germline V gene lookup returns CDR1 SGHTA and CDR2 FQGTGA. Trimming removed 5 bases at V and 0 bases at J, with 10 bases between.

This rearrangement joins TRBV2 to TRBJ2-2, with D perhaps TRBD2 (6 bases). Germline loops: CDR1 SNHLY, CDR2 FYNNEI. This CDR3 spans 17 amino acids. The V and J ends lost 6 bases and 1 base respectively, with 18 bases between them. The CDR3 DNA reads TGTGCCAGCAGCCCCCCCCTGGGACTCCAGAACACCGGGGAGCTGTTTTTT. This translates into CASSPPLGLQNTGELFF.

The rearrangement joins TRBV14 to TRBJ1-3, with D uncertain. Trimming shortened V by 8 bases and J by 5 bases, and 10 bases separated the two germline ends. The germline CDR1 and CDR2 sequences are SGHDN and FVKESK. There are 12 residues in the CDR3. The CDR3 sequence is CASGSTRNTIYF. The CDR3 nucleotides are TGTGCCAGCGGGTCGACTAGAAACACCATATATTTT.

The gene calls are TRBV28 and TRBJ2-1, with TRBD2 as a possible D gene (5 bases). Germline CDR1 is MDHEN and CDR2 is SYDVKM. V gave up 3 bases and J gave up 5 bases, with 5 bases separating them. This CDR3 region has 12 residues. CDR3 nucleotides: TGTGCCAGCAGTTTCGGGAACAATGAGCAGTTCTTC. Protein: CASSFGNNEQFF.

The rearrangement uses TRBV2 and TRBJ1-1; possible D gene TRBD1, 6 bases. V was clipped by 6 bases and J by 0 bases, with 11 bases between them. Germline CDR1 SNHLY, CDR2 FYNNEI. CDR3 length equals 14 residues. The CDR3 reads CASRQGLMNTEAFF. The CDR3 DNA follows: TGTGCCAGCAGGCAGGGGCTCATGAACACTGAAGCTTTCTTT.

This chain links TRBV30 with TRBJ1-6; D is unclear. Per the germline V gene, CDR1 is GTSNPN and CDR2 is SVGIG (reference sequence). V dropped 2 bases and J dropped 2 bases, with 10 bases sitting between them. The CDR3 runs 15 residues. The CDR3, as DNA: TGTGCCTGGAGTCCAGCGAGGCCCTATAATTCACCCCTCCACTTT. Its translation is CAWSPARPYNSPLHF.

The V call is TRBV3-1 (or the pseudogene TRBV3-2), the J call TRBJ1-5, with 10 positions matching TRBD1. J was trimmed by 7 bases and V by 1 base; bases with no gene match: 7. There are 16 residues in the CDR3. CDR1 is LGHDT, CDR2 YNNKEL, per germline (reference sequence). In nucleotides, the CDR3 is TGTGCCAGCAGCCAAGGAAGGACAGGGGGAGGGCAGCCCCAGCATTTT. Its protein product is CASSQGRTGGGQPQHF.

The chain has TRBV5-6 and TRBJ2-3; 9 bases fit TRBD1. Looked up from germline, CDR1 is SGHDT and CDR2 is YYEEEE. The junction had 6 bases not matched to a gene; V was cut back by 4 bases and J by 3 bases. CDR3 length: 15 amino acids. The CDR3 loop reads CASSPGDRVTDTQYF. For the CDR3, the DNA is TGTGCCAGCAGCCCCGGGGACAGGGTTACAGATACGCAGTATTTT.

The chain links TRBV27 to TRBJ1-2, with 9 positions matching TRBD1. The V segment lost 6 bases and the J segment 6 bases; nucleotides outside the gene matches: 11. The CDR3 is 15 residues long. The germline V gene has CDR1 MNHEY and CDR2 SMNVEV (reference sequence). The CDR3 sequence: CASSRPGTGPNGYTF. The CDR3 DNA sequence: TGTGCCAGCAGCCGACCGGGGACAGGGCCCAATGGCTACACCTTC.

V gene TRBV2 combines with J gene TRBJ2-4, with 7 bases lining up with TRBD2. V trimming: 10 bases; J trimming: 0 bases; junction bases outside the gene matches: 3. Germline values: CDR1 SNHLY, CDR2 FYNNEI. This CDR3 is 13 amino acids long. CDR3: CAMAGEAKNIQYF. In DNA, the CDR3 is TGTGCCATGGCGGGGGAAGCCAAAAACATTCAGTACTTC.

This sequence joins TRBV9 and TRBJ1-3; D is perhaps TRBD1 (6 bases). Germline V gene sequence: CDR1 SGDLS, CDR2 YYNGEE. The CDR3 length is 15 residues. The V end lost 3 bases, the J end lost 2 bases, and 12 bases lay between the germline ends. The chain's CDR3 is CASSAMTGAGNTIYF. The CDR3, as DNA: TGTGCCAGCAGCGCGATGACAGGAGCTGGAAACACCATATATTTT.

The count of this clone is one. This chain links TRBV28 with TRBJ2-5, with 9 bases identical to TRBD1. Per the germline V gene, CDR1 is MDHEN and CDR2 is SYDVKM. The length of the CDR3 is 16 residues. With V trimmed by 6 bases and J by 5 bases, 13 bases remained unmatched. The CDR3 sequence is CASSHHGTGNEETQYF. Written as DNA, the CDR3 is TGTGCCAGCAGCCATCACGGGACAGGGAATGAGGAGACCCAGTACTTC.

This clone was seen a handful of times. V is TRBV7-2 and J is TRBJ2-1; D is unresolved. Germline V gene sequence: CDR1 SGHTA, CDR2 FQGNSA. V lost 0 bases, J lost 2 bases, and 8 bases lay in between. The CDR3 is 15 residues long. This CDR3 is CASSLASQAYNEQFF. The CDR3 DNA sequence: TGTGCCAGCAGCTTAGCGTCCCAGGCCTACAATGAGCAGTTCTTC.